This T cell receptor (beta chain) comes out of a study of T cell clonality in common variable immunodeficiency (dated by TCRdb to 2015 to 2017). Paper-wide results and their limitations: Fewer TCRbeta clones were shared among CVID subjects than among healthy controls (p < 0.0001). Correlations of repertoire features with clinical complications were constrained by heterogeneity among patients within the CVID cohort. TCRbeta clonality was higher in CVID subjects than in healthy controls (t-test p = 0.018), and the increase was most characteristic of about a third of subjects. Although equal DNA input was used, an average of roughly 80,000 unique sequences per sample was obtained for controls, compared with roughly 33,000 for CVID samples. According to the authors, finding the cause of the higher clonality in CVID would require sequencing the repertoires of T cell subpopulations. CVID TCRbeta sequences reportedly showed fewer deletions and N-nucleotide insertions and lacked highly modified clones with 13 or more V deletions.

Standard criteria were used to diagnose CVID, namely serum IgG, IgA and/or IgM reduced below the normal range together with specific antibody deficiency. There were some 45 subjects in the CVID group (around 15 female and 30 or so male), ranging in age from about 9 to 65 years, with a mean age of 40. Predominantly Caucasian heritage was noted among both the CVID patients and the healthy controls. All CVID subjects had received replacement immunoglobulin therapy for at least one year at the time of study participation. No CVID subject was ill or taking immunomodulatory or immunosuppressive medication when blood was collected. Heparinized peripheral whole blood samples of roughly 5 to 8 ml were obtained from each donor. TCRbeta CDR3 repertoires were sequenced from genomic DNA of adults with common variable immune deficiency (CVID) and healthy adult controls. Diluted blood was density-centrifuged over Hypaque 1077 or Ficoll-Paque to isolate peripheral blood mononuclear cells. Unsorted mononuclear cells served as the source of genomic DNA, which was extracted either by Qiagen column purification or by a centrifugation-based method.

For this clone: Its antigen is still unknown. The CDR3 extends 3 residues past the end of the read, so its final part is completed from the germline J gene.

CVID samples and control samples contributed equivalent amounts of genomic DNA as sequencing input. For every sample, a 60 bp segment covering the rearranged TCRbeta CDR3 region was amplified and then sequenced. TCRbeta amplification used the immunoSEQ assay, a bias-corrected multiplex PCR with high-throughput sequencing. Per the source publication's procedure: Each unique nucleotide sequence was treated as a clone and annotated with V, D and J genes, copy number and frequency. Sequences were labeled productive if in frame, and non-productive if out of frame or containing stop codons. Clonality was calculated from Shannon's entropy as previously described. Mean CDR3 Kyte-Doolittle hydropathy was derived from the predicted amino acid sequences of productive clones. Using the R hclust function, scaled V gene usage was clustered hierarchically with Manhattan distance and complete linkage. Sharing of clones by CDR3 amino acid sequence was evaluated by resampling 12 repertoires per group over 100 rounds. Repertoires were searched for approximately 70 published EBV-specific and fewer than 300 published CMV-specific TCRbeta sequences. Analysis left out two CVID samples that produced under 10,000 sequences, so 35 to 50 CVID repertoires remained. TCRdb retrieved this table from immuneACCESS and kept in-frame rearrangements only. Not all clones are present; in checked studies, unresolved V genes account for under half, and no reason is known for the remainder. V and J calls and clone size are those listed in that table; D and trimming were worked out from the DNA. The table notes fewer than 40,000 clones here, none of them singletons. The ten biggest clones cover 6.5% to 8% of the sample.

CDR1 and CDR2, per the germline V gene, are SGHRS and YFSETQ. The cysteine opens and the phenylalanine closes a CDR3 of 14 amino acids. Sequencing covers 33 bases of the CDR3, shown here with the frame starting at base 1. V lost 0 bases and J lost 5 bases, and the count of bases not matched to a germline gene is 3. Sample: peripheral blood mononuclear cells. The receptor was isolated from a human donor with common variable immunodeficiency. The chain uses TRBV5-1 and TRBJ1-1, with 8 middle bases fitting TRBD1. The sequenced CDR3 bases are TGCGCCAGCAGCTTGGATACAGGGGGAACTGAA. This gives the protein CASSLDTGGTE. The entire CDR3 sequence reads CASSLDTGGTEAFF.